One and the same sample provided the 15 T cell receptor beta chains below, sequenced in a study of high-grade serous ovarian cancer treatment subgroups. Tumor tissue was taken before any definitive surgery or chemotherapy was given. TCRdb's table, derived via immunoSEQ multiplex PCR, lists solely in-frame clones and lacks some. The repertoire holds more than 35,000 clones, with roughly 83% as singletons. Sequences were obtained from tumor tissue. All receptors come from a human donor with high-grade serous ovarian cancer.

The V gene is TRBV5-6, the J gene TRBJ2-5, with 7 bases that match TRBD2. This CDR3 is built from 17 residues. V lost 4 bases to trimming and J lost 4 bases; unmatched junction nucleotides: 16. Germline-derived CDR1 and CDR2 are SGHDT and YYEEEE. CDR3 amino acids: CASSRYGGRGGPETQYF. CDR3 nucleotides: TGTGCCAGCAGCCGATATGGGGGGAGGGGAGGGCCAGAGACCCAGTACTTC.

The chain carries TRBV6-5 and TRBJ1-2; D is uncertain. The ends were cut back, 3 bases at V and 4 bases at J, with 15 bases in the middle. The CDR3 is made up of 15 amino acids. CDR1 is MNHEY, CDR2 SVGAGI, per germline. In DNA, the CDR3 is TGTGCCAGCAGTTATGAGGCCCTAAGTTTCTATGGCTACACCTTC. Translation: CASSYEALSFYGYTF.

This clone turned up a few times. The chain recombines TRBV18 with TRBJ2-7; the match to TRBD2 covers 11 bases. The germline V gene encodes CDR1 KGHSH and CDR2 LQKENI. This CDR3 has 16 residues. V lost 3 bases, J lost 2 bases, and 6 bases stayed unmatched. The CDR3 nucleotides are TGTGCCAGCTCACCCTATAGCGGGAGGGTTACCTACGAGCAGTACTTC. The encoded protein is CASSPYSGRVTYEQYF. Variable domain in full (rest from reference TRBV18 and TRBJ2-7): NAGVMQNPRHLVRRRGQEARLRCSPMKGHSHVYWYRQLPEEGLKFMVYLQKENIIDESGMPKERFSAEFPKEGPSILRIQQVVRGDSAAYFCASSPYSGRVTYEQYFGPGTRLTVT.

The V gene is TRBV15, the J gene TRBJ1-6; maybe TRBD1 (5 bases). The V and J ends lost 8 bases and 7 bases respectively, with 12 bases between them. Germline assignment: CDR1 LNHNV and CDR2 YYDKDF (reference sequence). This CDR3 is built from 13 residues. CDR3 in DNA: TGTGCCACCCGAGAGTGGGGGAATTCACCCCTCCACTTT. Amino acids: CATREWGNSPLHF.

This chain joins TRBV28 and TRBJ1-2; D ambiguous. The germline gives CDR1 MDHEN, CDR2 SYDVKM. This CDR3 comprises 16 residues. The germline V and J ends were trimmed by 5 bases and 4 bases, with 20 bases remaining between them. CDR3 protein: CASSPPGSNRIYGYTF. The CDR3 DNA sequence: TGTGCCAGCAGTCCCCCCGGATCAAATCGGATCTATGGCTACACCTTC.

This CDR3 is CASSGSGTNTGELFF. CDR3 nucleotide sequence: TGCGCCAGCAGCGGTAGCGGGACTAACACCGGGGAGCTGTTTTTT. The rearrangement joins TRBV5-1 to TRBJ2-2, with 8 bases aligning to TRBD2. The CDR3 sequence is 15 residues long. The V gene end was trimmed by 4 bases and the J gene end by 2 bases; junction bases not matched to a gene: 4. The germline CDR1 and CDR2 sequences are SGHRS and YFSETQ.

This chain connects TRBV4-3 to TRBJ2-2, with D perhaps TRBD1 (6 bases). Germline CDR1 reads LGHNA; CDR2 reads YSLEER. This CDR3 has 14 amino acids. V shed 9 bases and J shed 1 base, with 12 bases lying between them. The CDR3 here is CASNRDKNTGELFF. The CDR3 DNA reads TGCGCCAGTAACCGGGACAAGAACACCGGGGAGCTGTTTTTT.

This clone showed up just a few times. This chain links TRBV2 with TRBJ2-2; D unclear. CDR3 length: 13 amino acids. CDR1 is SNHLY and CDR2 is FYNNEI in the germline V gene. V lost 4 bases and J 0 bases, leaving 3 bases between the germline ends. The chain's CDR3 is CASSAANTGELFF. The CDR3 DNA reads TGTGCCAGCAGTGCCGCGAACACCGGGGAGCTGTTTTTT. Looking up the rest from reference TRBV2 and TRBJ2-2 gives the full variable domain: EPEVTQTPSHQVTQMGQEVILRCVPISNHLYFYWYRQILGQKVEFLVSFYNNEISEKSEIFDDQFSVERPDGSNFTLKIRSTKLEDSAMYFCASSAANTGELFFGEGSRLTVL.

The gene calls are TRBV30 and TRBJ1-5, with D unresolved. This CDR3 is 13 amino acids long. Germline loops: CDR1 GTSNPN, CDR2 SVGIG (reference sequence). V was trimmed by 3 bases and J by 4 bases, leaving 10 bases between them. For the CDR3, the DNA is TGTGCCTGGAGGGGGAGAGCGAATCAGCCCCAGCATTTT. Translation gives CAWRGRANQPQHF.

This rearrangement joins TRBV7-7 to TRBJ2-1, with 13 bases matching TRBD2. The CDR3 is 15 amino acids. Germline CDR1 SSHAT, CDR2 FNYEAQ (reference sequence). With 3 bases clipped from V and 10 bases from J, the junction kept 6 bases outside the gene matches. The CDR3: CASSFGLAGVGEQFF. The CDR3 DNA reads TGTGCCAGCAGCTTCGGACTAGCGGGAGTAGGAGAGCAGTTCTTC.

CDR3 sequence reads: CASSSAGQLNTEAFF. DNA of the CDR3: TGTGCCAGTAGTTCGGCGGGACAGCTGAACACTGAAGCTTTCTTT. The V gene is TRBV19, the J gene TRBJ1-1, with 7 bases fitting TRBD1. CDR3 length: 15 residues. Germline lookup yields CDR1 LNHDA and CDR2 SQIVND (reference sequence). V shed 5 bases and J 0 bases; nucleotides not matched to a gene: 6. The whole variable domain, remainder taken from reference TRBV19 and TRBJ1-1, is DGGITQSPKYLFRKEGQNVTLSCEQNLNHDAMYWYRQDPGQGLRLIYYSQIVNDFQKGDIAEGYSVSREKKESFPLTVTSAQKNPTAFYLCASSSAGQLNTEAFFGQGTRLTVV.

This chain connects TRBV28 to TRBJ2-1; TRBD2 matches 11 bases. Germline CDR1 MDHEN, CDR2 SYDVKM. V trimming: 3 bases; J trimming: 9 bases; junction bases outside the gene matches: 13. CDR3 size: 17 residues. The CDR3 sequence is CASSFLSSGRIKVEQFF. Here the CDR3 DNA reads TGTGCCAGCAGTTTCCTCTCTAGCGGGAGGATAAAGGTTGAGCAGTTCTTC.

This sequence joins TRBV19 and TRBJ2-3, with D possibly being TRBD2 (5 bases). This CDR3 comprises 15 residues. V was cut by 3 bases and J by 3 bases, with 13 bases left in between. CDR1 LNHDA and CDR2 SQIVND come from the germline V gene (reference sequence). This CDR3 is CASSMWAGKTDTQYF. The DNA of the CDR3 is TGTGCCAGTAGTATGTGGGCGGGTAAAACAGATACGCAGTATTTT.

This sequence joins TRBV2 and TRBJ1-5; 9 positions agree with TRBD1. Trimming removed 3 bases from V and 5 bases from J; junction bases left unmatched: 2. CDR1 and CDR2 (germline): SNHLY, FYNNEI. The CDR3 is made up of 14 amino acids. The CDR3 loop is CASSDRTGDQPQHF. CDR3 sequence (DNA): TGTGCCAGCAGTGATAGGACAGGGGATCAGCCCCAGCATTTT.

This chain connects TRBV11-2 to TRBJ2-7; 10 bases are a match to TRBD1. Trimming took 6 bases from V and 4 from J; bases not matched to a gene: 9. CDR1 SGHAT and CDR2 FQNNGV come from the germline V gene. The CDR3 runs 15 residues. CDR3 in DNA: TGTGCCAGCAGGCCGAGACAGGGGGCTCGGTACGAGCAGTACTTC. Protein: CASRPRQGARYEQYF. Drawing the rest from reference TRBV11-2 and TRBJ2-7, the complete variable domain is EAGVAQSPRYKIIEKRQSVAFWCNPISGHATLYWYQQILGQGPKLLIQFQNNGVVDDSQLPKDRFSAERLKGVDSTLKIQPAKLEDSAVYLCASRPRQGARYEQYFGPGTRLTVT.